Following are 5 T cell receptor beta chains from one sample sequenced in a study of cytomegalovirus exposure and HLA in healthy donors. The PCR used 60 Vbeta and 13 Jbeta primers. Sequencing was performed with immunoSEQ multiplex PCR; in TCRdb, only in-frame clones are kept and a portion is missing. The sample lists 180,000 or so clones, roughly 84% occurring once. The sample was PBMCs. These TCRs come from a male donor in good health and CMV-seronegative.

The chain is built from TRBV28 and TRBJ2-3; 7 bases agree with TRBD2. J was trimmed by 2 bases and V by 3 bases; bases with no gene match: 11. Germline CDR1 and CDR2: MDHEN and SYDVKM. The CDR3 runs to 17 residues. The CDR3 DNA reads TGTGCCAGCAGTTTTGGGGCTAGCGGTATAAACACAGATACGCAGTATTTT. Residues: CASSFGASGINTDTQYF. Full variable domain (missing parts from reference TRBV28 and TRBJ2-3): DVKVTQSSRYLVKRTGEKVFLECVQDMDHENMFWYRQDPGLGLRLIYFSYDVKMKEKGDIPEGYSVSREKKERFSLILESASTNQTSMYLCASSFGASGINTDTQYFGPGTRLTVL.

The rearrangement joins TRBV28 to TRBJ1-2; 8 nucleotides agree with TRBD1. V lost 3 bases and J lost 9; bases outside the gene matches: 6. Looked up from germline, CDR1 is MDHEN and CDR2 is SYDVKM. This CDR3 is 13 amino acids long. Written as DNA, the CDR3 is TGTGCCAGCAGTTTTAACGGACAGGGCAGCTACACCTTC. It translates to CASSFNGQGSYTF.

This clone came up a few times. The rearrangement joins TRBV5-1 to TRBJ2-2; tentative D call: TRBD2 (5 bases). V was shortened by 4 bases and J by 3 bases, with 16 bases between the two germline ends. This CDR3 spans 16 amino acids. Per germline, CDR1 SGHRS and CDR2 YFSETQ. The CDR3 region is CASSRTLTPDTGELFF. CDR3 sequence (DNA): TGCGCCAGCAGCCGGACTCTTACACCCGACACCGGGGAGCTGTTTTTT.

A few counts support this clone. This rearrangement joins TRBV7-2 to TRBJ2-7; TRBD2 matches at 10 bases. The J segment lost 3 bases and the V segment lost 6 bases, leaving 5 bases of the junction unmatched. This CDR3 spans 14 amino acids. CDR1 is SGHTA, CDR2 FQGNSA, per germline. The CDR3 DNA sequence: TGTGCCAGCAGATCTAGCGGGAGTTTCTACGAGCAGTACTTC. Translating gives CASRSSGSFYEQYF.

The chain couples TRBV6-1 to TRBJ2-7; D remains unclear. V was pared by 1 base and J by 9 bases, with 19 bases between. The CDR3 extends over 15 amino acids. Germline CDR1 and CDR2: MNHNS and SASEGT. The CDR3 protein is CASSEVESVLLGQYF. CDR3 bases: TGTGCCAGCAGTGAAGTCGAAAGCGTCCTGCTTGGGCAGTACTTC.